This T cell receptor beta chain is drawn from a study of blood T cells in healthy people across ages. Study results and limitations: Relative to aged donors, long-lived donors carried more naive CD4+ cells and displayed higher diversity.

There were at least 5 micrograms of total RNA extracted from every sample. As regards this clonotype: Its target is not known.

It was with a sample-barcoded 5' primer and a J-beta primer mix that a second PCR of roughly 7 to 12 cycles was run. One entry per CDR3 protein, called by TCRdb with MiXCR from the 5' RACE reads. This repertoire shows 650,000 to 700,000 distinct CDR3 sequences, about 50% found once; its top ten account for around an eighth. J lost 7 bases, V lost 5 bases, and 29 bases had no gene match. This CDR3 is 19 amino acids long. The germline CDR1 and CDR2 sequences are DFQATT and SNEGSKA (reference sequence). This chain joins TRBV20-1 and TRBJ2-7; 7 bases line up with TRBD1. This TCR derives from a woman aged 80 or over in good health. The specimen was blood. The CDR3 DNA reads TGCAGTGCTGCGGGCCCACAGGGGCCCTCCCTGGGCCAGGACAATGAGCAGTACTTC. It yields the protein CSAAGPQGPSLGQDNEQYF.